This T cell receptor (beta chain) was profiled in a study of blood T cell dynamics during melanoma immunotherapy. The study's findings and limits: Clones driving repertoire changes may be melanoma-specific or general immune activation.

The protocol was immunoSEQ multiplex PCR, while the TCRdb copy is restricted to in-frame clones and leaves out a portion. In the table there are under 20,000 clones, about 83% of which are singletons. Time point reported: pre-treatment baseline. At 12 weeks after first infusion, RECIST 1.1 defined response for most patients. Concerning this clone itself: What it binds is not known.

The receptor comes from a human donor with melanoma. Sequencing used blood, obtained from a patient treated with checkpoint blockade.

This chain's CDR3 is CASSLMRNQPQHF. CDR3 bases: TGTGCCAGCAGTTTAATGAGGAATCAGCCCCAGCATTTT. J is TRBJ1-5 and V is TRBV27; the D is unclear. The CDR3 extends over 13 amino acids. Looked up from germline, CDR1 is MNHEY and CDR2 is SMNVEV (reference sequence). Trimming pared 2 bases from V and 4 bases from J, leaving 6 bases between.